The 28 T cell receptor beta chains presented below share a single source sample, sequenced in a study of human T cells and chemical hapten exposure (dated by TCRdb to the early 2020s). According to the study, the label for this sample's time point signals: pre-sensitization, week 0. The treatment or condition label, as the study defines it: therapeutic diphenylcyclopropenone sensitization with weekly scalp DPC. The method behind the library was RACE. For sequencing, a NextSeq 500 was employed. TCRdb trimmed public reads at Q25 via fastp, called clones via MiXCR and kept in-frame beta chains. Every entry covers one CDR3 protein and lists the most common genes and DNA from its rows. The sample includes about 350,000 distinct CDR3 sequences, with about 5% observed a single time. Of the sample, around 8.6% falls within the top ten clones. The source was whole blood, collected in connection with sensitization to the hapten diphenylcyclopropenone (DPC). Receptor source: a young woman with alopecia areata. Some clones in this sample may be carry-over from other donors' samples.

This clonotype was recorded at least ten times. This rearrangement joins TRBV13 to TRBJ1-5; D gene ambiguous. Per the germline V gene, CDR1 is PRHDT and CDR2 is FYEKMQ (reference sequence). Trimming left V 4 bases short and J 5 bases short, with 6 bases between. This CDR3 has 12 residues. The CDR3 DNA reads TGTGCCAGCAGCTCACGGGATCAGCCCCAGCATTTT. Translating gives CASSSRDQPQHF.

There are many counts of this clonotype. The V and J genes are TRBV4-1 and TRBJ1-2; D remains unclear. The CDR3 totals 13 residues. Germline V gene sequence: CDR1 MGHRA, CDR2 YSYEKL. Trimming shortened V by 3 bases and J by 4 bases, and 9 bases separated the two germline ends. CDR3 sequence (DNA): TGCGCCAGCAGCCACCAGGACGGCTATGGCTACACCTTC. This sequence encodes CASSHQDGYGYTF.

This clonotype has a handful of counts. This chain links TRBV25-1 with TRBJ2-1, with D possibly matching TRBD1 (6 bases). The V gene lost 10 bases and the J gene lost 1 base, with 11 bases spanning the gap. The CDR3 spans 13 residues. Germline CDR1 MGHDK, CDR2 SYGVNS. This CDR3 is CATQGFSYNEQFF. The CDR3 DNA follows: TGTGCCACACAGGGTTTTTCCTACAATGAGCAGTTCTTC.

This clonotype was seen only a few times. V is TRBV12-3 or TRBV12-4 and J is TRBJ1-2, with TRBD1 identical over 7 bases. The V segment lost 7 bases and the J segment 7 bases; nucleotides outside the gene matches: 15. CDR3 size: 15 residues. CDR3 sequence reads: CASTSQGGPDFGYTF. Written as DNA, the CDR3 is TGTGCCAGCACCTCTCAGGGGGGGCCCGACTTTGGCTACACCTTC.

This clonotype was seen many times. This chain connects TRBV20-1 to TRBJ1-6; D call uncertain. V lost 6 bases and J lost 6, with 6 bases in between. The germline V gene encodes CDR1 DFQATT and CDR2 SNEGSKA (reference sequence). The CDR3 is 11 amino acids. The CDR3 is CSARLNSPLHF. The CDR3 region has the DNA TGCAGTGCCCGCCTTAATTCACCCCTCCACTTT.

This chain joins TRBV7-2 and TRBJ1-1, with D perhaps TRBD1 (5 bases). V gave up 1 base and J gave up 5 bases, with 11 bases separating them. This CDR3 is 14 amino acids long. CDR1 and CDR2 (germline): SGHTA, FQGNSA. The CDR3 loop is CASSLGAGWTEAFF. For the CDR3, the DNA is TGTGCCAGCAGCTTAGGGGCAGGGTGGACTGAAGCTTTCTTT. Combining the CDR3 with reference TRBV7-2 and TRBJ1-1 gives the whole variable domain GAGVSQSPSNKVTEKGKDVELRCDPISGHTALYWYRQSLGQGLEFLIYFQGNSAPDKSGLPSDRFSAERTGGSVSTLTIQRTQQEDSAVYLCASSLGAGWTEAFFGQGTRLTVV.

V and J are TRBV18 and TRBJ1-1; TRBD1 agrees at 11 bases. The CDR3 spans 15 residues. Germline CDR1 is KGHSH and CDR2 is LQKENI. V was clipped by 3 bases and J by 5 bases; unmatched bases: 5. The CDR3 coding sequence is TGTGCCAGCTCACCCCAGAGGGACAGGGGGACTGAAGCTTTCTTT. Encoded protein: CASSPQRDRGTEAFF.

This rearrangement joins TRBV11-2 to TRBJ2-1; no definite D call. The germline V gene encodes CDR1 SGHAT and CDR2 FQNNGV. Deletions cut 5 bases from V and 10 bases from J, with 18 bases between. This CDR3 is built from 14 residues. Here the CDR3 reads CASSSLNFRREQFF. In DNA, the CDR3 is TGTGCCAGCAGCAGCTTAAACTTCCGTCGGGAGCAGTTCTTC.

This clonotype was seen ten or more times. This chain uses TRBV5-5 with TRBJ1-3; D unresolved. Germline assignment: CDR1 SGHKS and CDR2 YYEKEE (reference sequence). With 2 bases removed from V and 3 bases from J, the gap between germline ends came to 6 bases. The CDR3 has 13 residues. The DNA of the CDR3 is TGTGCCAGCAGCTTTATTTTTGGAAACACCATATATTTT. Its protein product is CASSFIFGNTIYF.

This clonotype was seen repeatedly, ten times or more. The V call is TRBV6-5, the J call TRBJ2-7, with D perhaps matching TRBD1 (5 bases). Trimming took off 6 bases at V and 2 bases at J, with 8 bases between the two ends. Germline assignment: CDR1 MNHEY and CDR2 SVGAGI. This CDR3 is built from 12 residues. The CDR3 sequence: CASSRTPYEQYF. In DNA, the CDR3 is TGTGCCAGCAGCAGGACACCCTACGAGCAGTACTTC.

This clonotype was counted many times. The chain recombines TRBV19 with TRBJ1-2, with D unclear. V lost 6 bases and J lost 2, with 7 bases in between. The germline V gene encodes CDR1 LNHDA and CDR2 SQIVND (reference sequence). This CDR3 region has 12 residues. CDR3 amino acids: CASRSGNYGYTF. In nucleotides, the CDR3 is TGTGCCAGTAGATCCGGGAACTATGGCTACACCTTC.

This clonotype showed up many times. J is TRBJ1-4 and V is TRBV29-1, with 9 bases identical to TRBD1. V trimming: 4 bases; J trimming: 3 bases; junction bases outside the gene matches: 12. This CDR3 contains 17 residues. Germline values: CDR1 SQVTM, CDR2 ANQGSEA. This chain's CDR3 is CSVGVGQGLSPNEKLFF. The CDR3 DNA is TGCAGCGTTGGGGTGGGACAGGGTTTATCGCCTAATGAAAAACTGTTTTTT.

This clonotype was recorded a few times. The V and J genes are TRBV4-3 and TRBJ1-2; D call uncertain. Germline V gene data show CDR1 as LGHNA and CDR2 as YSLEER. Trimming shortened V by 0 bases and J by 5 bases, and 16 bases separated the two germline ends. The CDR3 spans 16 residues. The DNA of the CDR3 is TGCGCCAGCAGCCAAGATGAGGTGGAATTTGTGTATGGCTACACCTTC. Its translation is CASSQDEVEFVYGYTF.

In its sample, this clonotype was seen a few times. CDR3 in amino acids: CASSQVFRTEAFF. CDR3 nucleotides: TGTGCCAGCAGCCAAGTGTTTAGAACTGAAGCTTTCTTT. The V call is TRBV14, the J call TRBJ1-1; D gene uncertain. The CDR3 length is 13 residues. CDR1 SGHDN and CDR2 FVKESK come from the germline V gene. Trimming shortened V by 1 base and J by 5 bases, and 8 bases separated the two germline ends.

This clonotype was observed many times. The rearrangement joins TRBV20-1 to TRBJ1-1, with unresolved D. This CDR3 has 15 amino acids. Germline assignment: CDR1 DFQATT and CDR2 SNEGSKA (reference sequence). V was cut by 1 base and J by 0 bases, with 12 bases left in between. The CDR3 region is CSARGIGIMNTEAFF. As DNA, the CDR3 is TGCAGTGCTAGAGGTATAGGAATTATGAACACTGAAGCTTTCTTT.

This chain joins TRBV6-2 or TRBV6-3 and TRBJ2-7, with D tentatively TRBD1 (6 bases). Germline V CDR1 and CDR2: MNHEY, SVGEGT. Trimming shortened V by 2 bases and J by 6 bases, and 14 bases separated the two germline ends. The CDR3 has 14 amino acids. The CDR3 is CASSYAGVPGEQYF. CDR3 coding DNA: TGTGCCAGCAGTTACGCAGGGGTTCCCGGCGAGCAGTACTTC.

Concerning this clonotype: No conserved phenylalanine or tryptophan is present at the end of the CDR3, so a read error is the likely explanation. The DNA is omitted, as the CDR3 cannot be located on it reliably, and the CDR3 follows TCRdb's listing. The chain employs TRBV12-5 and TRBJ2-7. The CDR3 numbers 8 amino acids, ends counted. The germline V gene encodes CDR1 LGHNT and CDR2 FRNRAP. The CDR3 loop reads CASGLLVL.

This clonotype was counted only a few times. The CDR3 DNA sequence: TGTGCCAGCCTCGGAACGGCGGGACTGACATACAAGCCCCCGCCCGATACGCAGTATTTT. This codes for CASLGTAGLTYKPPPDTQYF. The chain couples TRBV12-3 or TRBV12-4 to TRBJ2-3, with D possibly TRBD2 on 6 matching bases. CDR3 size: 20 residues. The V end was cut by 8 bases, the J end by 6 bases, with 36 bases between.

This clonotype has a handful of counts. V usage is TRBV29-1 and J usage is TRBJ1-1; no reliable D call. In germline, CDR1 is SQVTM, CDR2 ANQGSEA. The length of the CDR3 is 11 residues. Trimming removed 7 bases at V and 3 bases at J, with 9 bases between. As DNA, the CDR3 is TGCAGCGCGGGGAGGGACACTGAAGCTTTCTTT. Translation gives CSAGRDTEAFF.

This clonotype has more than one count but fewer than ten. The gene calls are TRBV6-1 and TRBJ2-3; D is perhaps TRBD2 (5 bases). The CDR3 runs to 17 residues. From germline, CDR1 is MNHNS and CDR2 SASEGT. The germline V and J ends were trimmed by 3 bases and 2 bases, with 18 bases remaining between them. The CDR3 bases are TGTGCCAGCAGTGAGAGACGGACTTTCGTCAACACAGATACGCAGTATTTT. Its protein is CASSERRTFVNTDTQYF.

V is TRBV10-3 and J is TRBJ1-3; 7 nucleotides line up with TRBD1. The CDR3 is 15 amino acids. The V and J ends lost 2 bases and 0 bases, in that order; junction bases with no gene match: 1. The germline V gene has CDR1 ENHRY and CDR2 SYGVKD. The CDR3 bases are TGTGCCATCAGTGAGGGGACAGCCTCTGGAAACACCATATATTTT. Translation: CAISEGTASGNTIYF.

At least ten counts were recorded for this clonotype. This chain joins TRBV6-4 and TRBJ2-3, with D perhaps matching TRBD2 (6 bases). CDR1 and CDR2 (germline): MRHNA, SNTAGT. The CDR3 loop spans 15 amino acids. With 6 bases removed from V and 4 bases from J, the gap between germline ends came to 17 bases. CDR3 nucleotides: TGTGCCAGCAGCGCGGACTATGAAGGGGCAGATACGCAGTATTTT. Translation: CASSADYEGADTQYF.

The genes are TRBV4-1 and TRBJ2-1; 12 positions agree with TRBD1. Trimming took 4 bases from V and 7 from J; bases not matched to a gene: 8. Germline lookup yields CDR1 MGHRA and CDR2 YSYEKL. The CDR3 consists of 16 residues. The CDR3 DNA sequence: TGCGCCAGCAGCCTCCAGGGACAGGGGGCGAGAAATGAGCAGTTCTTC. Its protein is CASSLQGQGARNEQFF.

This clonotype came up a few times. The V call is TRBV6-1, the J call TRBJ1-6; 8 positions agree with TRBD1. Unmatched junction bases numbered 8, after V lost 6 bases and J lost 7 bases. Germline loops: CDR1 MNHNS, CDR2 SASEGT. This CDR3 is built from 15 residues. DNA for the CDR3: TGTGCCAGCAGCGATCGGGACAGGCTGAATTCACCCCTCCACTTT. This translates into CASSDRDRLNSPLHF.

The sample holds many counts of this clonotype. The chain links TRBV20-1 to TRBJ1-2; 7 bases line up with TRBD1. Trimming took 6 bases from V and 8 from J; bases not matched to a gene: 12. Germline values: CDR1 DFQATT, CDR2 SNEGSKA (reference sequence). The CDR3 loop spans 13 amino acids. The CDR3 DNA reads TGCAGTGCCAAGACCGGGACAGTAGAGGGCTACACCTTC. Translated: CSAKTGTVEGYTF.

This rearrangement joins TRBV20-1 to TRBJ1-2; D is undetermined. Germline V gives CDR1 DFQATT, CDR2 SNEGSKA (reference sequence). CDR3 size: 12 residues. CDR3 nucleotide sequence: TGCAGCGTACAGCGGAGTAACTATGGCTACACCTTC. Residues: CSVQRSNYGYTF.

The chain carries TRBV18 and TRBJ1-2; possible D gene TRBD1, 6 bases. CDR3 length: 15 residues. With 4 bases removed from V and 0 bases from J, the gap between germline ends came to 12 bases. Germline V gene lookup returns CDR1 KGHSH and CDR2 LQKENI. The CDR3 protein is CASSRDRSTNYGYTF. The DNA for the CDR3 is TGTGCCAGCTCACGTGACAGGTCAACTAACTATGGCTACACCTTC.

This clonotype has only a few counts. The gene calls are TRBV4-3 and TRBJ2-3, with TRBD2 as a possible D gene (5 bases). CDR1 is LGHNA, CDR2 YSLEER, per germline. The CDR3 is 19 residues long. The V and J ends lost 0 bases and 1 base respectively, with 20 bases between them. CDR3: CASSQEVPTSLAGTDTQYF. The CDR3 nucleotides read TGCGCCAGCAGCCAAGAGGTTCCCACTAGTCTTGCGGGCACAGATACGCAGTATTTT.